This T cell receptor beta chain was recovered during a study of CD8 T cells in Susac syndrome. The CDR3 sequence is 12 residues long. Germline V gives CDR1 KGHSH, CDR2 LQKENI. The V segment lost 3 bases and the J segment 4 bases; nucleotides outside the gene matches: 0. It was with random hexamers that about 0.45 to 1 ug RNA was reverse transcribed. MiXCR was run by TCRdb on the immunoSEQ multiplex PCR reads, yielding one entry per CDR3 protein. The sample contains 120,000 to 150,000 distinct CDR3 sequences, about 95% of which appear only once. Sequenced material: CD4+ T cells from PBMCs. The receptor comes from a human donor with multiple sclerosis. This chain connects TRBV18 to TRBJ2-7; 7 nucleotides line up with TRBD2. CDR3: CASSPGGYEQYF. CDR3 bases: TGTGCCAGCTCACCGGGAGGGTACGAGCAGTACTTC.